A single sample gave rise to the 29 T cell receptor beta chains below, sequenced in a study of shared clonotypes between healthy human individuals. The table came from immunoSEQ multiplex PCR; TCRdb's copy has only in-frame clones and leaves some out. The sample contains fewer than 600,000 clones, about four fifths of which appear only once. Sequences were obtained from PBMCs. These receptors were obtained from a woman between 35 and 50 years old in good health. Some clones in this sample may be carry-over from other donors' samples.

The sample holds one count of this clone. The rearrangement links TRBV5-4 to TRBJ1-1; 8 bases line up with TRBD1. The germline gives CDR1 SGHNT, CDR2 YYREEE (reference sequence). This CDR3 is 14 amino acids long. The J segment lost 5 bases and the V segment lost 2 bases, leaving 5 bases of the junction unmatched. The CDR3 nucleotides are TGTGCCAGCAGCTTCCAGGACAGGGTGACTGAAGCTTTCTTT. This codes for CASSFQDRVTEAFF. The full variable domain, its missing parts supplied by reference TRBV5-4 and TRBJ1-1, is ETGVTQSPTHLIKTRGQQVTLRCSSQSGHNTVSWYQQALGQGPQFIFQYYREEENGRGNFPPRFSGLQFPNYSSELNVNALELDDSALYLCASSFQDRVTEAFFGQGTRLTVV.

The CDR3 here is CASSPSGGNEQFF. Written as DNA, the CDR3 is TGTGCCAGCTCACCATCGGGGGGGAATGAGCAGTTCTTC. The rearrangement uses TRBV18 and TRBJ2-1, with 8 bases aligning to TRBD2. There are 13 residues in the CDR3. V trimming: 2 bases; J trimming: 7 bases; junction bases outside the gene matches: 1. Germline assignment: CDR1 KGHSH and CDR2 LQKENI.

The rearrangement uses TRBV5-1 and TRBJ2-4; D might be TRBD1 or TRBD2, each matching 5 bases. The CDR3 runs to 18 residues. Germline CDR1 SGHRS, CDR2 YFSETQ. Trimming took off 0 bases at V and 0 bases at J, with 16 bases between the two ends. The CDR3 DNA sequence: TGCGCCAGCAGCTTGGATCCTAGCAGGGCACTAGCCAAAAACATTCAGTACTTC. It is translated as CASSLDPSRALAKNIQYF.

The chain combines TRBV6-5 with TRBJ2-1, with 8 bases lining up with TRBD2. CDR3 length equals 14 residues. V lost 0 bases, J lost 9 bases, and 4 bases stayed unmatched. Germline-derived CDR1 and CDR2 are MNHEY and SVGAGI. The CDR3 sequence is CASSYSNGGGEQFF. CDR3 DNA sequence: TGTGCCAGCAGTTACTCGAACGGGGGGGGTGAGCAGTTCTTC.

The CDR3 is CAIRGVEFWTQYF. Written as DNA, the CDR3 is TGTGCCATCAGGGGGGTGGAATTTTGGACCCAGTACTTC. The chain employs TRBV19 and TRBJ2-5; D perhaps matches TRBD1 (7 bases). Germline V gene sequence: CDR1 LNHDA, CDR2 SQIVND (reference sequence). V lost 10 bases and J lost 7, with 19 bases in between. The CDR3 sequence is 13 residues long.

The CDR3 region has the DNA TGTGCCAGCAGCCCCTGGAAGGAGGCCTACGAGCAGTACTTC. Encoded protein: CASSPWKEAYEQYF. This chain joins TRBV7-9 and TRBJ2-5; D perhaps matches TRBD2 (5 bases). The DNA end is a closer match to TRBJ2-7, so the J assignment may be wrong. The CDR3 spans 14 residues. CDR1 and CDR2 (germline): SEHNR, FQNEAQ (reference sequence).

The gene calls are TRBV11-2 and TRBJ1-1; TRBD1 matches 10 bases. This CDR3 spans 17 amino acids. Germline V CDR1 and CDR2: SGHAT, FQNNGV. V was clipped by 1 base and J by 5 bases; unmatched bases: 10. The CDR3 nucleotides read TGTGCCAGCAGCTTAGGACTCGGGACAGGGGTGCGGACTGAAGCTTTCTTT. Encoded protein: CASSLGLGTGVRTEAFF.

This clone occurred a few times. The rearrangement links TRBV7-9 to TRBJ1-2, with 8 bases matching TRBD1. The CDR3 contains 15 residues. The germline V gene has CDR1 SEHNR and CDR2 FQNEAQ (reference sequence). Losses at the gene ends were 4 bases for V and 2 bases for J; bases not matched to a gene: 6. CDR3 loop: CASSSGTGINYGYTF. The DNA for the CDR3 is TGTGCCAGCAGCTCCGGGACAGGAATAAACTATGGCTACACCTTC. Drawing the rest from reference TRBV7-9 and TRBJ1-2, the complete variable domain is DTGVSQNPRHKITKRGQNVTFRCDPISEHNRLYWYRQTLGQGPEFLTYFQNEAQLEKSRLLSDRFSAERPKGSFSTLEIQRTEQGDSAMYLCASSSGTGINYGYTFGSGTRLTVV.

This clone was found a few times. The chain recombines TRBV6-1 with TRBJ1-2; a possible D gene is TRBD1 (6 bases). Germline CDR1 is MNHNS and CDR2 is SASEGT. The CDR3 extends over 13 amino acids. Trimming removed 6 bases at V and 8 bases at J, with 16 bases between. CDR3 nucleotides: TGTGCCAGCAGGCCCGACAGGTCCAGGGGCTACACCTTC. It yields the protein CASRPDRSRGYTF.

V gene TRBV19 combines with J gene TRBJ2-2; TRBD1 matches at 8 bases. J lost 3 bases, V lost 6 bases, and 3 bases had no gene match. This CDR3 is built from 14 residues. Per germline, CDR1 LNHDA and CDR2 SQIVND (reference sequence). CDR3 residues: CASRDRVDTGELFF. The CDR3 DNA follows: TGTGCCAGTAGGGACAGGGTCGACACCGGGGAGCTGTTTTTT. The full variable domain, in which reference TRBV19 and TRBJ2-2 provide the parts outside the CDR3, is DGGITQSPKYLFRKEGQNVTLSCEQNLNHDAMYWYRQDPGQGLRLIYYSQIVNDFQKGDIAEGYSVSREKKESFPLTVTSAQKNPTAFYLCASRDRVDTGELFFGEGSRLTVL.

The gene calls are TRBV30 and TRBJ2-1; no clear D gene. This CDR3 contains 12 residues. V dropped 0 bases and J dropped 9 bases, with 9 bases sitting between them. Germline loops: CDR1 GTSNPN, CDR2 SVGIG (reference sequence). The CDR3 DNA reads as TGTGCCTGGAGTGTAATAGGCGGTGAGCAGTTCTTC. Translating it yields CAWSVIGGEQFF.

The chain combines TRBV28 with TRBJ2-7; TRBD2 aligns across 8 bases. V lost 6 bases, J lost 4 bases, and 8 bases stayed unmatched. CDR1 is MDHEN and CDR2 is SYDVKM in the germline V gene. The CDR3 spans 14 residues. This CDR3 reads CASRDSGSPYEQYF. CDR3 coding DNA: TGTGCCAGCAGGGACAGCGGGAGTCCTTACGAGCAGTACTTC.

V is TRBV5-1 and J is TRBJ2-7; 9 nucleotides match TRBD1. V lost 4 bases to trimming and J lost 4 bases; unmatched junction nucleotides: 6. The CDR3 totals 14 residues. The germline V gene encodes CDR1 SGHRS and CDR2 YFSETQ. For the CDR3, the DNA is TGCGCCAGCAGCCTAACAGGGGGCGGGTACGAGCAGTACTTC. Protein: CASSLTGGGYEQYF.

This clone was observed once. The V gene is TRBV5-4, the J gene TRBJ1-1; tentatively, D is TRBD1 (6 bases). Germline-derived CDR1 and CDR2 are SGHNT and YYREEE (reference sequence). The CDR3 extends over 13 amino acids. The V gene lost 2 bases and the J gene lost 6 bases, with 11 bases spanning the gap. The CDR3 protein is CASSFLNRAEAFF. The CDR3, as DNA: TGTGCCAGCAGCTTCTTAAACAGGGCTGAAGCTTTCTTT.

The J gene is TRBJ2-3, the V gene TRBV7-2; TRBD2 is a possible D gene (7 bases). The CDR3 is made up of 15 amino acids. Trimming stripped 5 bases from V and 4 bases from J, with 16 bases between. Germline CDR1 is SGHTA and CDR2 is FQGNSA. CDR3 sequence reads: CASSPGAGAPDTQYF. The CDR3 DNA reads as TGTGCCAGCAGCCCAGGGGCGGGAGCCCCAGATACGCAGTATTTT.

This clone was detected once. The gene calls are TRBV4-2 and TRBJ1-1; no clear D. Germline lookup yields CDR1 LGHNA and CDR2 YNFKEQ. CDR3 length: 14 amino acids. Trimming stripped 0 bases from V and 2 bases from J, with 7 bases between. For the CDR3, the DNA is TGTGCCAGCAGCCAAGAGCCGGGTAACACTGAAGCTTTCTTT. It is translated as CASSQEPGNTEAFF.

The V call is TRBV6-5, the J call TRBJ1-4; D is ambiguous. CDR1 and CDR2 (germline): MNHEY, SVGAGI. Trimming pared 8 bases from V and 8 bases from J, leaving 21 bases between. This CDR3 has 15 amino acids. In DNA form, the CDR3 reads TGTGCCAGCTCCAGTTCTTGGGGAGGAGGCGAAAAACTGTTTTTT. Protein: CASSSSWGGGEKLFF.

Written as DNA, the CDR3 is TGTGCCACCCCTGGCGTTACCGGGGAGCTGTTTTTT. Translation: CATPGVTGELFF. V and J are TRBV19 and TRBJ2-2; D gene uncertain. Between the trimmed V and J ends, which lost 10 bases and 5 bases, there was a span of 11 bases. Germline assignment: CDR1 LNHDA and CDR2 SQIVND (reference sequence). This CDR3 is 12 amino acids long. Based on the CDR3 plus reference TRBV19 and TRBJ2-2, the full variable domain is DGGITQSPKYLFRKEGQNVTLSCEQNLNHDAMYWYRQDPGQGLRLIYYSQIVNDFQKGDIAEGYSVSREKKESFPLTVTSAQKNPTAFYLCATPGVTGELFFGEGSRLTVL.

The table lists this clone with a few counts. The chain uses TRBV7-9 and TRBJ1-2; a weak D match, TRBD1 (6 bases). The germline gives CDR1 SEHNR, CDR2 FQNEAQ (reference sequence). The CDR3 loop spans 12 amino acids. V lost 7 bases to trimming and J lost 6 bases, with 12 bases between them. CDR3 amino acids: CASNRVTDGYTF. CDR3 nucleotides: TGTGCCAGCAACAGGGTAACGGATGGCTACACCTTC.

The V call is TRBV10-2, the J call TRBJ1-4; 7 positions agree with TRBD1. In germline, CDR1 is WSHSY, CDR2 SAAADI. The CDR3 contains 17 residues. V shed 0 bases, J shed 5 bases, and the junction held 9 bases outside the gene matches. The CDR3 DNA is TGCGCCAGCAGTGAGTCGTACGGGACAGCCTTCAATGAAAAACTGTTTTTT. Translated, it gives CASSESYGTAFNEKLFF.

The rearrangement uses TRBV2 and TRBJ2-1, with 8 bases matching TRBD1. V trimming: 1 base; J trimming: 2 bases; junction bases outside the gene matches: 1. The CDR3 is made up of 15 amino acids. Germline CDR1 SNHLY, CDR2 FYNNEI. CDR3 in amino acids: CASSEEDRAYNEQFF. The CDR3 DNA follows: TGTGCCAGCAGTGAAGAGGACAGGGCCTACAATGAGCAGTTCTTC.

The chain recombines TRBV5-1 with TRBJ2-2; D perhaps matches TRBD1 (5 bases). V lost 1 base to trimming and J lost 2 bases, with 15 bases between them. Germline V gene lookup returns CDR1 SGHRS and CDR2 YFSETQ. The CDR3 is 17 residues long. This CDR3 reads CASSLNGIQANTGELFF. The CDR3 coding sequence is TGCGCCAGCAGCTTGAATGGGATACAGGCAAACACCGGGGAGCTGTTTTTT.

CDR3: CASSPAQGLHEKLFF. CDR3 bases: TGTGCCAGCTCACCAGCACAGGGGCTTCATGAAAAACTGTTTTTT. J is TRBJ1-4 and V is TRBV18; 7 bases agree with TRBD1. After removal of 2 bases from V and 6 bases from J, the junction contained 6 bases not matched to a gene. The CDR3 loop spans 15 amino acids. The germline V gene encodes CDR1 KGHSH and CDR2 LQKENI.

The gene calls are TRBV5-5 and TRBJ1-5; D is perhaps TRBD1 (6 bases). Per germline, CDR1 SGHKS and CDR2 YYEKEE (reference sequence). The CDR3 runs 14 residues. Trimming took 4 bases from V and 4 from J, leaving 12 bases between them. CDR3 sequence (DNA): TGTGCCAGCAGCCAAACAGGGCTGAATCAGCCCCAGCATTTT. It is translated as CASSQTGLNQPQHF.

The CDR3: CASSVVAGANEKLFF. The CDR3 nucleotides are TGTGCCAGCAGTGTAGTGGCGGGGGCTAATGAAAAACTGTTTTTT. The chain is built from TRBV6-1 and TRBJ1-4; D is perhaps TRBD1 (5 bases). This CDR3 region has 15 residues. CDR1 is MNHNS and CDR2 is SASEGT in the germline V gene. V lost 4 bases and J lost 3, with 12 bases in between.

The V call is TRBV5-4, the J call TRBJ2-7; D possibly corresponds to TRBD1 (6 bases). The CDR3 consists of 13 residues. Trimming removed 5 bases at V and 6 bases at J, with 15 bases between. Germline values: CDR1 SGHNT, CDR2 YYREEE (reference sequence). This CDR3 is CASRGQGFGEQYF. The DNA of the CDR3 is TGTGCCAGCAGAGGGCAGGGGTTCGGCGAGCAGTACTTC.

The V and J genes are TRBV11-2 and TRBJ2-3; 9 bases are a match to TRBD2. With 3 bases clipped from V and 4 bases from J, the junction kept 2 bases outside the gene matches. Germline V gene lookup returns CDR1 SGHAT and CDR2 FQNNGV. The CDR3 length is 14 residues. The chain's CDR3 is CASSFAGGADTQYF. For the CDR3, the DNA is TGTGCCAGCAGCTTTGCGGGAGGGGCAGATACGCAGTATTTT.

This chain joins TRBV28 and TRBJ2-2; 8 nucleotides agree with TRBD2. Germline V gene data show CDR1 as MDHEN and CDR2 as SYDVKM. The CDR3 runs 14 residues. The V segment lost 10 bases and the J segment 6 bases; nucleotides outside the gene matches: 10. The DNA of the CDR3 is TGTGCCACCCTCTTCCCCGGGAGGGCCGGGGAGCTGTTTTTT. Residues: CATLFPGRAGELFF.

The gene calls are TRBV2 and TRBJ2-7; D might be TRBD1 (5 bases). Germline lookup yields CDR1 SNHLY and CDR2 FYNNEI. The V gene lost 7 bases and the J gene lost 2 bases, with 12 bases spanning the gap. There are 13 residues in the CDR3. DNA for the CDR3: TGTGCCAGCAATGGGGCAACTACCTACGAGCAGTACTTC. Translation gives CASNGATTYEQYF.